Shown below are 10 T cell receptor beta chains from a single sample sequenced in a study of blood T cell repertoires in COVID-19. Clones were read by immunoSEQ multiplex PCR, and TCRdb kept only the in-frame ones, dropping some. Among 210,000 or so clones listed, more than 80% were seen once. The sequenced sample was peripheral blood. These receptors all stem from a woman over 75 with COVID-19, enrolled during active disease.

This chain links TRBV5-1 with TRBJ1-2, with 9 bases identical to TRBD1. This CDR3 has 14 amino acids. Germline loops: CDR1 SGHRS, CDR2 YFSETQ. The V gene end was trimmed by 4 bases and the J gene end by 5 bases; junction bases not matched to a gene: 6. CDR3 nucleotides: TGCGCCAGCAGCATGGGACAGGGAGGTTATGGCTACACCTTC. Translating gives CASSMGQGGYGYTF.

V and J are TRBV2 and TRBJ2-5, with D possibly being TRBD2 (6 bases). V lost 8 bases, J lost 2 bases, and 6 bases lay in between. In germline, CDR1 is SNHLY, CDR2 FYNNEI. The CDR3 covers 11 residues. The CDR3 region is CASAGQETQYF. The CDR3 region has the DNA TGTGCCAGCGCGGGGCAAGAGACCCAGTACTTC. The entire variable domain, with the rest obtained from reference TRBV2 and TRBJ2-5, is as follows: EPEVTQTPSHQVTQMGQEVILRCVPISNHLYFYWYRQILGQKVEFLVSFYNNEISEKSEIFDDQFSVERPDGSNFTLKIRSTKLEDSAMYFCASAGQETQYFGPGTRLLVL.

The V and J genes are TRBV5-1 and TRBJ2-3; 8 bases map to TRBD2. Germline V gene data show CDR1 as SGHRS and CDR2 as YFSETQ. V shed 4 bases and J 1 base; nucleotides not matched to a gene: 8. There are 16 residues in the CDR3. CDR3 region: CASSLGLSGGTDTQYF. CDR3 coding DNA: TGCGCCAGCAGCCTAGGTCTTAGCGGGGGCACAGATACGCAGTATTTT.

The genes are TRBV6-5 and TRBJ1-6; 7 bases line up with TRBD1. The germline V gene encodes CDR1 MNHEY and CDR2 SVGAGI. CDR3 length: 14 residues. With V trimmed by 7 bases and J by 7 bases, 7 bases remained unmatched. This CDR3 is CASNRQGDNSPLHF. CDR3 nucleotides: TGTGCCAGCAACCGACAGGGAGACAATTCACCCCTCCACTTT.

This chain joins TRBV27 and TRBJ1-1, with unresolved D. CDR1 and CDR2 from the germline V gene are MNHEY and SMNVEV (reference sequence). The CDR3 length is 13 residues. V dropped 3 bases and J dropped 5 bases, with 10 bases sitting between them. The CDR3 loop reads CASSFAAATEAFF. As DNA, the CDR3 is TGTGCCAGCAGTTTTGCCGCGGCGACTGAAGCTTTCTTT.

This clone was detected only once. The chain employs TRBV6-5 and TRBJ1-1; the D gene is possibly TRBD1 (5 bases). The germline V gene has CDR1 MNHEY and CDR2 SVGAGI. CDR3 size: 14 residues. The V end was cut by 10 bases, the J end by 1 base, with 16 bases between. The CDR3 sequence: CATYWGEKNTEAFF. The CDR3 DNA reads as TGTGCCACCTACTGGGGGGAGAAGAACACTGAAGCTTTCTTT.

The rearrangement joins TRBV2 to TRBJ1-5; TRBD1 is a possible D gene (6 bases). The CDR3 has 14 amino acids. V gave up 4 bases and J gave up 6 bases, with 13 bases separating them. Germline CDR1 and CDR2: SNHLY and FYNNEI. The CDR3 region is CASSGPQGSQPQHF. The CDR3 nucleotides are TGTGCCAGCAGTGGCCCCCAGGGGAGTCAGCCCCAGCATTTT.

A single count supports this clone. In DNA, the CDR3 is TGTGCCAGCAGTTTAACTAGCGGGAGGTACGAGCAGTACTTC. This sequence encodes CASSLTSGRYEQYF. The rearrangement uses TRBV28 and TRBJ2-7; 12 positions match TRBD2. The CDR3 is 14 amino acids. Losses at the gene ends were 2 bases for V and 4 bases for J; bases not matched to a gene: 0. CDR1 and CDR2 (germline): MDHEN, SYDVKM.

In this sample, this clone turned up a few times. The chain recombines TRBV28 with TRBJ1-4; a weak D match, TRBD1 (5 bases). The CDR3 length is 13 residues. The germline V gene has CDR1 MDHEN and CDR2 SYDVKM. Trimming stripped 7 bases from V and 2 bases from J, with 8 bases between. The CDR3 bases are TGTGCCAGCACAGGGCCTACTAATGAAAAACTGTTTTTT. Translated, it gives CASTGPTNEKLFF.

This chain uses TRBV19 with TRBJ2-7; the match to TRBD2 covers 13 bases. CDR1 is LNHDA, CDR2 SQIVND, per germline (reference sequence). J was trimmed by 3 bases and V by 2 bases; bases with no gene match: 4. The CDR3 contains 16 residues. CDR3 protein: CASSIRTSGSFYEQYF. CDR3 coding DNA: TGTGCCAGTAGTATACGGACTAGCGGGAGCTTCTACGAGCAGTACTTC.